This T cell receptor (beta chain) was sequenced in a study of T cells in Graves' hyperthyroidism and ophthalmopathy. About the research overall: Peripheral blood was acquired at first diagnosis, ahead of any therapy whatsoever. Regarding the study as a whole: The model anticipated ophthalmopathy a median about six months pre-onset.

As for this clonotype: Its antigen is unknown.

The J segment lost 3 bases and the V segment lost 8 bases, leaving 10 bases of the junction unmatched. CDR1 is DFQATT, CDR2 SNEGSKA, per germline (reference sequence). The CDR3 runs 13 residues. Amplified TCR beta CDR3 regions derived from RNA transcripts. HTBI primers were the set used in a first-round RT-PCR of the TCR CDR3. TCRdb re-called the multiplex PCR reads through MiXCR, storing one row per CDR3 protein. The table shows approximately 480,000 distinct CDR3 sequences, with around 20% occurring only once. Calling Graves' hyperthyroidism stable meant ophthalmopathy did not progress within 18 months. These patients, aged 18 to 65, had recently diagnosed hyperthyroidism lasting under 2 months.

The chain is built from TRBV20-1 and TRBJ2-7, with TRBD2 matching over 7 bases. The source is a man younger than 30 with Graves' hyperthyroidism. Sequenced material: blood. CDR3 DNA sequence: TGCAGTTGGGGGTTGGGGGGGAACTACGAGCAGTACTTC. As protein: CSWGLGGNYEQYF.